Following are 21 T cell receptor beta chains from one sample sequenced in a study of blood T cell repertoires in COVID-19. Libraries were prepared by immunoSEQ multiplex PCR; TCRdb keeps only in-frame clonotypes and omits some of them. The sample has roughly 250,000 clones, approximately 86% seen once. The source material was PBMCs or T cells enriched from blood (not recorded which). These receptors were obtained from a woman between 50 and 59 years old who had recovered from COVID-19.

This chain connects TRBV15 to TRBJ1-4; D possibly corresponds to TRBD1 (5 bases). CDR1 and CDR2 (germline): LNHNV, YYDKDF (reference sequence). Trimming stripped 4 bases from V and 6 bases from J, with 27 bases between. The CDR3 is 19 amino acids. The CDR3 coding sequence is TGTGCCACCAGCAAGAATTGGGCAGACTCTCCGGAGGGGTATGAAAAACTGTTTTTT. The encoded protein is CATSKNWADSPEGYEKLFF.

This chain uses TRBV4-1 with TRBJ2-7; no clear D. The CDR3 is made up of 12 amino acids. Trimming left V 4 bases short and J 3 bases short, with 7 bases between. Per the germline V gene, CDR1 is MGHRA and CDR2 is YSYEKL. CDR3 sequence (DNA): TGCGCCAGCAGCCCTTTCGGCTACGAGCAGTACTTC. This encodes CASSPFGYEQYF.

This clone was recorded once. CDR3 nucleotides: TGTGCCAGCACCGAGACAGGGATCCCTGAAGCTTTCTTT. Protein sequence: CASTETGIPEAFF. This chain joins TRBV12-3 or TRBV12-4 and TRBJ1-1, with 7 bases aligning to TRBD1. Germline trimming cut 7 bases from V and 6 bases from J; bases unmatched to any gene: 8. The CDR3 contains 13 residues.

The CDR3 loop is CASRFASLGDTQYF. In nucleotides, the CDR3 is TGTGCCAGCAGATTTGCTAGCCTAGGAGATACGCAGTATTTT. This chain connects TRBV3-1 (or the pseudogene TRBV3-2) to TRBJ2-3, with D possibly matching TRBD2 (5 bases). The CDR3 runs 14 residues. Trimming cost V 6 bases and J 5 bases, with 15 bases left between them. Germline assignment: CDR1 LGHDT and CDR2 YNNKEL (reference sequence).

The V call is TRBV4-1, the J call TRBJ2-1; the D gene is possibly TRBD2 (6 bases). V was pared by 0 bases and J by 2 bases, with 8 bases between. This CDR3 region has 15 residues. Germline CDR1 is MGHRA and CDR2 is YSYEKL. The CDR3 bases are TGCGCCAGCAGCCAAGAGCGGGATACCTACAATGAGCAGTTCTTC. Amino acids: CASSQERDTYNEQFF.

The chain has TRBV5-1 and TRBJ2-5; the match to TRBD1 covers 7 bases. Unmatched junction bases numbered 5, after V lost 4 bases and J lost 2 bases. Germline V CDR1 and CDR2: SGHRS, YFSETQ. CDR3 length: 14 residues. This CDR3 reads CASSLRDRQETQYF. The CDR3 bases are TGCGCCAGCAGCCTGAGGGACAGACAAGAGACCCAGTACTTC.

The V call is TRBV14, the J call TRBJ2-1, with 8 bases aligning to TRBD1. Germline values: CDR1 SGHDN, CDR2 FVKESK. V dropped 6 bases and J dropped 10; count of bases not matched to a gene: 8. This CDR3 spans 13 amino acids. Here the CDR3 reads CASRLQGAREQFF. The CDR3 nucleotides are TGTGCCAGCAGGCTTCAGGGGGCAAGAGAGCAGTTCTTC.

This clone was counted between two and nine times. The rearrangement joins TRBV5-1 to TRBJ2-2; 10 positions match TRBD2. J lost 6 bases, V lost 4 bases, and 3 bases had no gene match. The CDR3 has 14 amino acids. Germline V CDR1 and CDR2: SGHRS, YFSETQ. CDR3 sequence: CASSPGTSAGELFF. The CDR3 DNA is TGCGCCAGCAGCCCCGGGACTAGCGCCGGGGAGCTGTTTTTT.

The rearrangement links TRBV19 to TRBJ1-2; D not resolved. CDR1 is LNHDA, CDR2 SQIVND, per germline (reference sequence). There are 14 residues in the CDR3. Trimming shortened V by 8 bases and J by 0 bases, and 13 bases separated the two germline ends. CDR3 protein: CASRRTATNYGYTF. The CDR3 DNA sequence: TGTGCCAGTCGTCGGACTGCGACTAACTATGGCTACACCTTC.

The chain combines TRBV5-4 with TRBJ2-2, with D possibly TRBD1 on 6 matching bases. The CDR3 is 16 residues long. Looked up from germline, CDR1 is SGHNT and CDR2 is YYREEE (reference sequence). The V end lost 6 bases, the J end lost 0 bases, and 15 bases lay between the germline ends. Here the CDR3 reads CASNEKGGTNTGELFF. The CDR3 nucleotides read TGTGCCAGCAACGAGAAAGGGGGAACGAACACCGGGGAGCTGTTTTTT.

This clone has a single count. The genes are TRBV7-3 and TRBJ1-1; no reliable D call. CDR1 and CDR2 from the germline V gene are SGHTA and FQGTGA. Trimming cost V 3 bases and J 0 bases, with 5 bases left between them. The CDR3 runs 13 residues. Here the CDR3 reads CASSFSVNTEAFF. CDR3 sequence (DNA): TGTGCCAGCAGCTTTTCAGTGAACACTGAAGCTTTCTTT.

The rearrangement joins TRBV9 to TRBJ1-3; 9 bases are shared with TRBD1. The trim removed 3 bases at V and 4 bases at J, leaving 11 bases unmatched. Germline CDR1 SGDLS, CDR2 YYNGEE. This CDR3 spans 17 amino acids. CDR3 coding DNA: TGTGCCAGCAGCGCGACGCCGGGACAGGGTTTCGGAAACACCATATATTTT. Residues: CASSATPGQGFGNTIYF.

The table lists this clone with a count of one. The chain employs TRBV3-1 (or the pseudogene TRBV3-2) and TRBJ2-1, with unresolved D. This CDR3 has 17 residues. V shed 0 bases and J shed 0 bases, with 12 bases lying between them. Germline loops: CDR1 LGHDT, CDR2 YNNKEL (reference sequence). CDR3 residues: CASSQDSAGYSYNEQFF. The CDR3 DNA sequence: TGTGCCAGCAGCCAAGATTCGGCAGGTTACTCCTACAATGAGCAGTTCTTC.

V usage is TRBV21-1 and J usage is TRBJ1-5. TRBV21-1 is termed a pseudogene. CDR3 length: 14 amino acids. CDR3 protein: CASSKRREHQPQHF. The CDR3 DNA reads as TGTGCCAGCAGCAAAAGGAGGGAACATCAGCCCCAGCATTTT.

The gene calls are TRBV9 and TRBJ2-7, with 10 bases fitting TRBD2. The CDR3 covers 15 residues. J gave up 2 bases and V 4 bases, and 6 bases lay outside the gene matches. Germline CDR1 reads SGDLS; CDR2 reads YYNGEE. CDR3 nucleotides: TGTGCCAGCAGCACTCTAGCGGGAGAAACCTACGAGCAGTACTTC. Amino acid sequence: CASSTLAGETYEQYF.

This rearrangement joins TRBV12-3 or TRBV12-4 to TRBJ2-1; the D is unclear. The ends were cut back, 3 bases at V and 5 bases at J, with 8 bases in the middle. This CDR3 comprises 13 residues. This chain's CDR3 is CASSFSPDNEQFF. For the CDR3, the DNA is TGTGCCAGCAGTTTTTCCCCTGACAATGAGCAGTTCTTC.

The CDR3 spells CASSASTWGTEAFF. The CDR3 DNA is TGTGCCAGCAGCGCTAGCACCTGGGGCACTGAAGCTTTCTTT. The chain uses TRBV9 and TRBJ1-1, with D unclear. The CDR3 is made up of 14 amino acids. Germline lookup yields CDR1 SGDLS and CDR2 YYNGEE. Deletions cut 3 bases from V and 4 bases from J, with 13 bases between.

CDR3: CATGQGTDTQYF. The CDR3 coding sequence is TGTGCCACGGGACAGGGTACAGATACGCAGTATTTT. The rearrangement joins TRBV24-1 to TRBJ2-3; 9 bases match TRBD1. CDR1 is KGHDR and CDR2 is SFDVKD in the germline V gene. The CDR3 runs 12 residues. The V segment lost 10 bases and the J segment 3 bases; nucleotides outside the gene matches: 1.

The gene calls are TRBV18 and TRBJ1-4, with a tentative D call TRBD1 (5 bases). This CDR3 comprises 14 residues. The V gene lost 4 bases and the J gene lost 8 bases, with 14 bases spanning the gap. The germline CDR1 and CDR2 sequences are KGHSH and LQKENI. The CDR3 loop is CASSHAAGDEKLFF. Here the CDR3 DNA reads TGTGCCAGCTCACATGCCGCGGGGGACGAAAAACTGTTTTTT.

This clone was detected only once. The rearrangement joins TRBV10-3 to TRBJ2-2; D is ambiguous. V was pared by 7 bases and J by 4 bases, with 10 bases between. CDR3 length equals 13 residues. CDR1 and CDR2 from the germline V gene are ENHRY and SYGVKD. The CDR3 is CAIMGQVTGELFF. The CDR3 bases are TGTGCCATCATGGGTCAGGTCACCGGGGAGCTGTTTTTT.

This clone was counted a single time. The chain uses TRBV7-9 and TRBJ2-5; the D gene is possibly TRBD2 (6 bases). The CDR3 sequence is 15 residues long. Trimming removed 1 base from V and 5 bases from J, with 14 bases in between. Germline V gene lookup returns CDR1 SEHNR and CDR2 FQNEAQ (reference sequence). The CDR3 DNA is TGTGCCAGCAGCTTAGACGGGAGTATACGGGAGACCCAGTACTTC. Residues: CASSLDGSIRETQYF.